A selection of T cell receptor beta chains follows, all from one sample in a study of PD-L1 blockade in urothelial cancer. The data were produced by immunoSEQ multiplex PCR, yet TCRdb's version contains in-frame clones alone and is incomplete. The sample shows approximately 50,000 clones, under 90% of them seen only once. Sequenced here: PBMCs, sampled around atezolizumab (anti-PD-L1) treatment. Receptors originate from a man aged 70 or older with urothelial cancer. CDR3s include the opening cysteine and the closing phenylalanine or tryptophan.

v_call cdr3_aa
TRBV28 CASSEGGSMNTEAFF
TRBV11-3 CASTRTGSNTGELFF
TRBV25-1 CASSEWGGPAFF
TRBV7-9 CASSPSGVAYNEQFF
TRBV4-1 CASSQDAGGRYEQYF
TRBV5-5 CASGGLSNYSYTF
TRBV6-5 CASRPPYTGTEAFF
TRBV11-2 CASSPGYSTSLNYGYTF
TRBV19 CASTRMDSRNQPQHF
TRBV19 CASSKSGLAGENEQFF
TRBV28 CASSFWQGRRNEQFF
TRBV20-1 CSAQGQETQYF
TRBV11-2 CASLRYYGGQGDYEQYF
TRBV30 CAWSVEGATTGRSDQPQHF
TRBV2 CASSEGSTNQPQHF
TRBV29-1 CSVEREGSYNEQFF
TRBV5-5 CASSPQGAGNTIYF
TRBV5-1 CASSLSTGANVLTF
TRBV27 CASSFRGVGAQPQHF
TRBV28 CASSLRTGGNRVEAFF
TRBV15 CATSGDRGIGGYTF
TRBV11-1 CASSLAGQTQETQYF
TRBV28 CASSHRGYNEKLFF
TRBV4-1 CASSPDYRAYGYTF
TRBV11-2 CASSTGLPSGTQYF
TRBV28 CASSLFASGIYEQYF
TRBV5-1 CASSLGQSNEKLFF
TRBV6-6 CASSRRDRGINEQFF
TRBV5-4 CASSPGTSGRLGETQYF
TRBV5-5 CASSPNRQGSIREKLFF
TRBV6-5 CASSLAPGQAAVF
TRBV7-3 CASSLIVGWGAEAFF
TRBV5-1 CASSLGQGDHQPQHF
TRBV30 CAWSVSPGEQYF
TRBV25-1 CASSDLTEPETQYF
TRBV6-1 CASSRTGINEKLFF
TRBV28 CASSSYSYEQYF
TRBV25-1 CASSILGSAFF
TRBV7-9 CASSLSSGGRSSYNEQFF
TRBV27 CASSSQGGNQPQHF
TRBV2 CASFRTGGPKGSGANVLTF
TRBV7-2 CASSLAGGTTDTQYF
TRBV9 CASSVGLAGFRTGELFF
TRBV4-3 CASSQDLGASNYEQYF
TRBV5-4 CASSLDSDTQYF
TRBV21-1 CASISDRGNQPQHF
TRBV5-1 CASSRAGQVTEAFF
TRBV10-3 CAISEGDWTGALVSYEQYF